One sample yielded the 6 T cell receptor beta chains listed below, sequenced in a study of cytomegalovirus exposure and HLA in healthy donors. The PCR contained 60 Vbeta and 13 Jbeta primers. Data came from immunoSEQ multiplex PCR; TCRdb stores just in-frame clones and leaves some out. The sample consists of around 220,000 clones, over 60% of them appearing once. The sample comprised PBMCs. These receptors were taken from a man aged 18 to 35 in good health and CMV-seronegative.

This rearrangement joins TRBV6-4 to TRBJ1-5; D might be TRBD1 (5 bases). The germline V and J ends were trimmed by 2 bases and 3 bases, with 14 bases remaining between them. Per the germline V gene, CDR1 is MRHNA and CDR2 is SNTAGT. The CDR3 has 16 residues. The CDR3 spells CASSDPLSQANQPQHF. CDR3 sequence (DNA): TGTGCCAGCAGTGACCCTCTTTCACAGGCCAATCAGCCCCAGCATTTT.

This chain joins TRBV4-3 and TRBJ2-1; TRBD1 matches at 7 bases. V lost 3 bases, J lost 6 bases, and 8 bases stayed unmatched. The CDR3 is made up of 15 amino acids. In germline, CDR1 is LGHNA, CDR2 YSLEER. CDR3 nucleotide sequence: TGCGCCAGCAGCCAGTCGACAGGGATTGGCAATGAGCAGTTCTTC. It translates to CASSQSTGIGNEQFF.

CDR3 sequence (DNA): TGTGCCAGTGGACTAGCGGGAGGGCCCTCCTACAATGAGCAGTTCTTC. Its translation is CASGLAGGPSYNEQFF. The rearrangement joins TRBV19 to TRBJ2-1; 15 positions match TRBD2. CDR1 LNHDA and CDR2 SQIVND come from the germline V gene (reference sequence). V trimming: 8 bases; J trimming: 0 bases; junction bases outside the gene matches: 2. The CDR3 spans 16 residues.

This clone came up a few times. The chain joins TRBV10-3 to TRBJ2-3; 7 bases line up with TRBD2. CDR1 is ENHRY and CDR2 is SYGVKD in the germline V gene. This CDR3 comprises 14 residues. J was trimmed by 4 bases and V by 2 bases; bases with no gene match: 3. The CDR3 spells CAISEEGRADTQYF. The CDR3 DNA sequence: TGTGCCATCAGTGAGGAAGGGAGGGCAGATACGCAGTATTTT.

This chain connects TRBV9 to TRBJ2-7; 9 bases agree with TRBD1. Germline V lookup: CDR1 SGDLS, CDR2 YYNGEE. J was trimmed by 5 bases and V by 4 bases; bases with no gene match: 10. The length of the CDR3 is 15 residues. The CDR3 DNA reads TGTGCCAGCAGCCAGCGAGGGACAGGGATCCACGAGCAGTACTTC. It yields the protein CASSQRGTGIHEQYF.

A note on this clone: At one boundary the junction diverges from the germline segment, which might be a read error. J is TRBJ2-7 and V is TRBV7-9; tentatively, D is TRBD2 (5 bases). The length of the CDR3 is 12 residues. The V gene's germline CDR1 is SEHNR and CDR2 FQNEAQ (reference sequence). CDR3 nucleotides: TGTTCCAGCAGCTTCGGAGGTGGCGAGCAGTACTTC. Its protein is CSSSFGGGEQYF.